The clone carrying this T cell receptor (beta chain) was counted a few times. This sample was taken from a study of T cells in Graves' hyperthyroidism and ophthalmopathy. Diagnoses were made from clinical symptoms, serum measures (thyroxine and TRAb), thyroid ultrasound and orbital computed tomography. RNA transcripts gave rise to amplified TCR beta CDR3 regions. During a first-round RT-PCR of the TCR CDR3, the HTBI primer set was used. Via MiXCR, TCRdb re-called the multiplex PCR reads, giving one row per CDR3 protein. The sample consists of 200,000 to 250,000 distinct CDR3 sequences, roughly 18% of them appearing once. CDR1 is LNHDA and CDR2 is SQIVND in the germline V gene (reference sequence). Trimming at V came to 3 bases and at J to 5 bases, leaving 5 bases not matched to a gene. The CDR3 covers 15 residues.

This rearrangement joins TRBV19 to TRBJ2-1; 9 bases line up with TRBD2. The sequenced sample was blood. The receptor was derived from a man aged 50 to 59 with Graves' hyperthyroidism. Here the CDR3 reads CASSISSGKHNEQFF. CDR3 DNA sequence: TGTGCCAGTAGTATTTCTAGCGGGAAGCACAATGAGCAGTTCTTC.